This paragraph reports one T cell receptor beta chain. Per the original data handling: Reference gene primer amplification in the assay estimated nucleated cell counts. Libraries were prepared by immunoSEQ multiplex PCR; TCRdb keeps only in-frame clonotypes and omits some of them. The V and J calls and clone size come from that table; D and trimming were worked out from the DNA. The table has a few hundred thousand clones, 65% to 90% seen once. The germline V gene has CDR1 LGHDT and CDR2 YNNKEL (reference sequence). V gave up 5 bases and J gave up 3 bases; unmatched junction bases: 9. The CDR3 is made up of 15 amino acids. This sample is part of a study of blood T cell repertoires in COVID-19. Turning to the study itself: Sample material is recorded as cDNA or gDNA derived from T cells, B-cell-depleted T cells, or PBMCs.

This clonotype originated in a human donor in a cohort sampled during active COVID-19. The sample taken for sequencing was peripheral blood. The chain combines TRBV3-1 (or the pseudogene TRBV3-2) with TRBJ1-1, with 7 nucleotides matching TRBD1. CDR3 nucleotide sequence: TGTGCCAGCAGCACCGACAGGGTAGAGGACACTGAAGCTTTCTTT. Its protein is CASSTDRVEDTEAFF.